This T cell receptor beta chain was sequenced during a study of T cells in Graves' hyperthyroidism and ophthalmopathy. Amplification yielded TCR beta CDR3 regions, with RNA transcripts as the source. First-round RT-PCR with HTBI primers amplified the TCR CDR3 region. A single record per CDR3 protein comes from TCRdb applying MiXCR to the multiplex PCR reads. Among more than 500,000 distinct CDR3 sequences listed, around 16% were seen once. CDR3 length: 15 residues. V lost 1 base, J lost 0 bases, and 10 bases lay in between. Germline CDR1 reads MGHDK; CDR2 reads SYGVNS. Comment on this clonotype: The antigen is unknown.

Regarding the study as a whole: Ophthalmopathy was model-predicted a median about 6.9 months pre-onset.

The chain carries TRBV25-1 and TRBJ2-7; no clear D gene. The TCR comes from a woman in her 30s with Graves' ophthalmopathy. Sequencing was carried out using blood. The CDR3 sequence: CASSEWSASSYEQYF. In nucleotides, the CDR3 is TGTGCCAGCAGTGAATGGTCAGCCAGCTCCTACGAGCAGTACTTC.